Below are 27 T cell receptor beta chains sequenced from a single sample in a study of blood T cell repertoires in COVID-19. Here immunoSEQ multiplex PCR was the method, and the copy in TCRdb shows in-frame clones only, minus some. The data contain about 480,000 clones, roughly 89% of them singletons. The sequenced sample was peripheral blood. The receptors shown here come from a woman between 50 and 59 years old with COVID-19, enrolled during active disease.

The V gene is TRBV15, the J gene TRBJ2-3; 11 positions match TRBD2. Germline CDR1 LNHNV, CDR2 YYDKDF (reference sequence). V was pared by 1 base and J by 3 bases, with 0 bases of the junction left unmatched. The CDR3 contains 15 residues. The CDR3 DNA is TGTGCCACCAGCAGAGTAGCGGGAGGGACAGATACGCAGTATTTT. It specifies CATSRVAGGTDTQYF.

The chain has TRBV6-5 and TRBJ1-1; 9 bases match TRBD1. The junction had 4 bases not matched to a gene; V was cut back by 4 bases and J by 4 bases. The V gene's germline CDR1 is MNHEY and CDR2 SVGAGI. The CDR3 contains 14 residues. Here the CDR3 reads CASSWTGEGTEAFF. In nucleotides, the CDR3 is TGTGCCAGCAGTTGGACAGGGGAAGGCACTGAAGCTTTCTTT.

J is TRBJ2-7 and V is TRBV29-1; D perhaps matches TRBD1 (6 bases). Deletions cut 4 bases from V and 4 bases from J, with 11 bases between. The V gene's germline CDR1 is SQVTM and CDR2 ANQGSEA. The CDR3 spans 12 residues. In DNA, the CDR3 is TGCAGCGTTGGACAGGTCGAATACGAGCAGTACTTC. It translates to CSVGQVEYEQYF.

The chain uses TRBV6-1 and TRBJ1-2, with a tentative D call TRBD1 (5 bases). Germline values: CDR1 MNHNS, CDR2 SASEGT. The CDR3 has 15 amino acids. The V and J ends lost 1 base and 1 base respectively, with 10 bases between them. The CDR3 loop is CASSEEGTLNYGYTF. DNA for the CDR3: TGTGCCAGCAGTGAAGAGGGGACTCTTAACTATGGCTACACCTTC.

As to this clone: The sample carries other DNA sequences with the same CDR3. The chain uses TRBV6-5 and TRBJ1-3; the D is unclear. This CDR3 comprises 13 residues. Germline CDR1 reads MNHEY; CDR2 reads SVGAGI. Trimming took 6 bases from V and 4 from J, leaving 10 bases between them. CDR3: CASSRSSGNTIYF. The CDR3, as DNA: TGTGCCAGCAGCAGGTCGTCCGGAAACACCATATATTTT.

The gene calls are TRBV19 and TRBJ2-1; 7 nucleotides line up with TRBD1. The V segment lost 7 bases and the J segment 9 bases; nucleotides outside the gene matches: 3. The CDR3 covers 11 residues. Germline CDR1 and CDR2: LNHDA and SQIVND (reference sequence). The CDR3 here is CASKDRLEQFF. The CDR3 DNA is TGTGCCAGTAAGGACAGGCTTGAGCAGTTCTTC.

The chain recombines TRBV30 with TRBJ1-5, with D maybe TRBD1 (6 bases). V was trimmed by 2 bases and J by 9 bases, leaving 14 bases between them. Germline V gene sequence: CDR1 GTSNPN, CDR2 SVGIG (reference sequence). The CDR3 contains 13 residues. The CDR3 DNA is TGTGCCTGGAGTACGGGGTCCAGGGGGCCCCAGCATTTT. It specifies CAWSTGSRGPQHF.

The CDR3 sequence: CASRDRGEQYF. The CDR3 DNA reads TGTGCCAGCAGGGACAGGGGCGAGCAGTACTTC. The chain combines TRBV6-6 with TRBJ2-7, with TRBD1 matching 9 bases. Trimming removed 6 bases from V and 6 bases from J; junction bases left unmatched: 0. This CDR3 has 11 residues. Per the germline V gene, CDR1 is MNHNY and CDR2 is SVGAGI (reference sequence).

V gene TRBV28 combines with J gene TRBJ2-3; 8 bases map to TRBD2. V lost 7 bases, J lost 5 bases, and 5 bases stayed unmatched. This CDR3 region has 13 residues. Germline V gives CDR1 MDHEN, CDR2 SYDVKM. CDR3 region: CASIRGGRDTQYF. DNA of the CDR3: TGTGCCAGCATCCGGGGGGGCCGAGATACGCAGTATTTT.

The CDR3 protein is CASSFRAGGYTF. DNA of the CDR3: TGTGCCAGCAGTTTTAGAGCCGGTGGCTACACCTTC. V gene TRBV12-3 or TRBV12-4 combines with J gene TRBJ1-2; D not certain. The CDR3 spans 12 residues. V gave up 3 bases and J gave up 7 bases, with 9 bases separating them.

J is TRBJ2-2 and V is TRBV5-1; 8 nucleotides line up with TRBD2. V gave up 5 bases and J gave up 4 bases; unmatched junction bases: 4. The CDR3 extends over 14 amino acids. CDR1 and CDR2 from the germline V gene are SGHRS and YFSETQ. CDR3 coding DNA: TGCGCCAGCAGGAGTAGCGGGATCACCGGGGAGCTGTTTTTT. Translation: CASRSSGITGELFF.

This clone occurred once. This chain uses TRBV29-1 with TRBJ1-1, with 8 bases fitting TRBD1. The CDR3 is 12 residues long. After removal of 7 bases from V and 6 bases from J, the junction contained 7 bases not matched to a gene. Germline assignment: CDR1 SQVTM and CDR2 ANQGSEA. CDR3 region: CSADRVNAEAFF. DNA for the CDR3: TGCAGCGCGGACAGGGTCAACGCTGAAGCTTTCTTT.

The chain has TRBV6-5 and TRBJ1-3; 8 nucleotides agree with TRBD1. The V gene end was trimmed by 0 bases and the J gene end by 4 bases; junction bases not matched to a gene: 2. Germline lookup yields CDR1 MNHEY and CDR2 SVGAGI. This CDR3 has 15 residues. CDR3 in amino acids: CASSYSDRVGNTIYF. The CDR3 DNA reads as TGTGCCAGCAGTTACTCGGACAGGGTGGGAAACACCATATATTTT.

The chain uses TRBV5-4 and TRBJ2-7; 14 nucleotides align to TRBD2. Trimming cost V 3 bases and J 5 bases; bases outside gene matches: 10. Germline V gene sequence: CDR1 SGHNT, CDR2 YYREEE (reference sequence). The length of the CDR3 is 17 residues. The CDR3 spells CASSSPGTSGGVHEQYF. For the CDR3, the DNA is TGTGCCAGCAGCTCCCCCGGGACTAGCGGGGGTGTCCACGAGCAGTACTTC.

The genes are TRBV2 and TRBJ1-2, with 8 bases matching TRBD1. This CDR3 region has 12 residues. Germline V gene sequence: CDR1 SNHLY, CDR2 FYNNEI. With 8 bases clipped from V and 10 bases from J, the junction kept 9 bases outside the gene matches. The CDR3, as DNA: TGTGCCAGCCCGACAGGGGAAGGATTCTACACCTTC. It is translated as CASPTGEGFYTF.

The V and J genes are TRBV6-2 or TRBV6-3 and TRBJ2-7; D not resolved. Trimming shortened V by 0 bases and J by 2 bases, and 5 bases separated the two germline ends. The CDR3 covers 13 residues. CDR1 is MNHEY, CDR2 SVGEGT, per germline. The chain's CDR3 is CASSYSSTYEQYF. CDR3 nucleotides: TGTGCCAGCAGTTACTCTTCCACCTACGAGCAGTACTTC.

V and J are TRBV3-1 (or the pseudogene TRBV3-2) and TRBJ2-7, with TRBD2 matching 9 bases. The CDR3 loop spans 14 amino acids. V shed 1 base, J shed 9 bases, and the junction held 7 bases outside the gene matches. Per germline, CDR1 LGHDT and CDR2 YNNKEL (reference sequence). CDR3 sequence (DNA): TGTGCCAGCAGCCAAGGCCCGCGGGGGGGCCGGCAGTACTTC. It specifies CASSQGPRGGRQYF.

This clone is a singleton in its sample. The rearrangement links TRBV5-6 to TRBJ2-6; D perhaps matches TRBD2 (6 bases). CDR1 and CDR2 (germline): SGHDT, YYEEEE. V shed 0 bases and J shed 1 base, with 8 bases lying between them. CDR3 length equals 16 residues. CDR3 nucleotides: TGTGCCAGCAGCTTGGGGAGGGTGTCTGGGGCCAACGTCCTGACTTTC. Translated, it gives CASSLGRVSGANVLTF.

The V gene is TRBV7-9, the J gene TRBJ2-7; 11 bases match TRBD2. This CDR3 comprises 15 residues. V was clipped by 5 bases and J by 6 bases; unmatched bases: 9. The germline CDR1 and CDR2 sequences are SEHNR and FQNEAQ (reference sequence). The CDR3 region has the DNA TGTGCCAGCAGCCAACTAGCGGGGGCCCCAGCCGAGCAGTACTTC. Protein: CASSQLAGAPAEQYF. Combining the CDR3 with reference TRBV7-9 and TRBJ2-7 gives the whole variable domain DTGVSQNPRHKITKRGQNVTFRCDPISEHNRLYWYRQTLGQGPEFLTYFQNEAQLEKSRLLSDRFSAERPKGSFSTLEIQRTEQGDSAMYLCASSQLAGAPAEQYFGPGTRLTVT.

In regard to this clone: This sample also contains other DNA sequences that code for the same CDR3. This sequence joins TRBV3-1 (or the pseudogene TRBV3-2) and TRBJ1-5; no clear D. CDR1 is LGHDT, CDR2 YNNKEL, per germline (reference sequence). Trimming cost V 3 bases and J 6 bases, with 9 bases left between them. The CDR3 has 13 amino acids. The chain's CDR3 is CASSQGGGQPQHF. CDR3 sequence (DNA): TGTGCCAGCAGCCAGGGAGGAGGTCAGCCCCAGCATTTT.

The CDR3 loop reads CASSQDLTSGGYNEQFF. The CDR3 region has the DNA TGCGCCAGCAGCCAAGATTTGACTAGCGGGGGATACAATGAGCAGTTCTTC. This chain connects TRBV4-1 to TRBJ2-1, with TRBD2 identical over 12 bases. Germline V gene lookup returns CDR1 MGHRA and CDR2 YSYEKL. With 0 bases clipped from V and 4 bases from J, the junction kept 4 bases outside the gene matches. The CDR3 sequence is 17 residues long.

This clone is a singleton in its sample. The V and J genes are TRBV3-1 (or the pseudogene TRBV3-2) and TRBJ2-1; TRBD2 matches 8 bases. The CDR3 is 16 amino acids. CDR1 is LGHDT, CDR2 YNNKEL, per germline (reference sequence). V was clipped by 4 bases and J by 3 bases; unmatched bases: 8. CDR3: CASSPEGTRIYNEQFF. The CDR3 DNA reads TGTGCCAGCAGCCCTGAGGGGACTAGAATCTACAATGAGCAGTTCTTC.

This clone was observed a single time. V usage is TRBV28 and J usage is TRBJ2-5, with 10 bases lining up with TRBD2. CDR3 length: 16 residues. Germline CDR1 reads MDHEN; CDR2 reads SYDVKM. The junction had 6 bases not matched to a gene; V was cut back by 4 bases and J by 1 base. CDR3 region: CASSSLRLAGQETQYF. The CDR3 DNA sequence: TGTGCCAGCAGTTCCCTCCGACTAGCGGGCCAAGAGACCCAGTACTTC.

The chain uses TRBV5-1 and TRBJ1-1; a weak D match, TRBD1 (5 bases). CDR1 and CDR2 from the germline V gene are SGHRS and YFSETQ. The V and J ends lost 0 bases and 7 bases respectively, with 13 bases between them. The length of the CDR3 is 14 residues. The chain's CDR3 is CASSLEGWGYEAFF. The CDR3 region has the DNA TGCGCCAGCAGCTTGGAGGGGTGGGGTTATGAAGCTTTCTTT.

This clone has more than one count but fewer than ten. The rearrangement joins TRBV28 to TRBJ1-5; 9 positions match TRBD1. V gave up 5 bases and J gave up 7 bases; unmatched junction bases: 9. The CDR3 has 15 amino acids. Germline V lookup: CDR1 MDHEN, CDR2 SYDVKM. The CDR3 bases are TGTGCCAGCAGTCCCTCGGGACAGGGCGGGCAGCCCCAGCATTTT. It specifies CASSPSGQGGQPQHF.

This clone turned up a few times. The chain has TRBV11-2 and TRBJ1-6; D call uncertain. CDR3 length equals 15 residues. Germline values: CDR1 SGHAT, CDR2 FQNNGV. The V end was cut by 3 bases, the J end by 0 bases, with 6 bases between. The CDR3 DNA sequence: TGTGCCAGCAGCTTCCTTTTCTCCTATAATTCACCCCTCCACTTT. Amino acid sequence: CASSFLFSYNSPLHF. Full variable domain (missing parts from reference TRBV11-2 and TRBJ1-6): EAGVAQSPRYKIIEKRQSVAFWCNPISGHATLYWYQQILGQGPKLLIQFQNNGVVDDSQLPKDRFSAERLKGVDSTLKIQPAKLEDSAVYLCASSFLFSYNSPLHFGNGTRLTVT.

This sequence joins TRBV7-6 and TRBJ1-4, with D possibly matching TRBD1 (6 bases). The CDR3 has 13 amino acids. Germline values: CDR1 SGHVS, CDR2 FNYEAQ. Trimming cost V 5 bases and J 8 bases, with 12 bases left between them. The CDR3 loop is CASSPGTGEKLFF. The CDR3 nucleotides are TGTGCCAGCAGCCCAGGAACAGGGGAAAAACTGTTTTTT.